This T cell receptor (beta chain) was sequenced for a study of shared clonotypes between healthy human individuals. Across the whole study: Each donor's CD8 memory used one plate, CD8 naive two, each CD4 subset three.

The assay was carried out at the deep level. The data were produced by immunoSEQ multiplex PCR, yet TCRdb's version contains in-frame clones alone and is incomplete. This table has about 1.1 million clones, around 78% appearing once. This clone was detected only once. Additional DNA sequences in this sample encode the identical CDR3. Healthy HIV-negative adults without recent acute infections or vaccinations served as donors. Sequencing was done on a sample of memory CD4+ T cells from PBMCs. The subset denotes: CD45RA-negative fraction. The clonotype comes from a man aged 18 to 30 in good health. Some clones in this sample may be carry-over from other donors' samples.

This CDR3 is CASSLMGTGEETQYF. In nucleotides, the CDR3 is TGCGCCAGCAGCTTGATGGGGACCGGGGAAGAGACCCAGTACTTC. The chain has TRBV5-1 and TRBJ2-5; D might be TRBD1 or TRBD2, each matching 5 bases. CDR3 length: 15 residues. V gave up 1 base and J gave up 3 bases, with 13 bases separating them. Germline V gives CDR1 SGHRS, CDR2 YFSETQ.